The rows below give T cell receptor beta chains drawn from one sample of a study of blood T cell repertoires in COVID-19. Assay: immunoSEQ multiplex PCR; the TCRdb copy retains only in-frame clones and omits some. The sample holds fewer than 250,000 clones, almost 85% seen once. The sequenced sample was peripheral blood. Receptors were obtained from a man in his fifties or sixties with acute or convalescent COVID-19. CDR3s include the opening cysteine and the closing phenylalanine or tryptophan. Each record gives: V gene, clone size, D gene, J gene, CDR3 DNA, CDR3 protein. A D gene is named only where the DNA matches it firmly. The listing skips clone size in some rows; elsewhere it reads once, few, many or a size class.

TRBV19,.,TRBD1,TRBJ2-7,TGTGCCACCGCCCCAACAGGGGACCACGAGCAGTACTTC,CATAPTGDHEQYF
TRBV6-2/TRBV6-3,.,.,TRBJ2-7,TGTGCCAGCAGTTACCAGGGTATAGTCTCCTACGAGCAGTACTTC,CASSYQGIVSYEQYF
TRBV19,once,.,TRBJ2-7,TGTGCCAGTAGTCTCACCCTATTCTACGAGCAGTACTTC,CASSLTLFYEQYF
TRBV2,.,.,TRBJ1-3,TGTGCCAGCAGTTCCCAAGAGGGCCCTTCCTCTGGAAACACCATATATTTT,CASSSQEGPSSGNTIYF
TRBV13,.,TRBD2,TRBJ2-1,TGTGCCAGCAGCTTAGGCGGGAGGGCCGGGTATGAGCAGTTCTTC,CASSLGGRAGYEQFF
TRBV28,.,.,TRBJ2-1,TGTGCCAGCAGTACCCGGGACTTGCTCAATGAGCAGTTCTTC,CASSTRDLLNEQFF
TRBV13,.,.,TRBJ2-7,TGTGCCAGCAGCTTAGGGCGCTACGAGCAGTACTTC,CASSLGRYEQYF
TRBV27,.,TRBD1,TRBJ2-1,TGTGCCAGCAGTTTATCGACAGGGTTCAATGAGCAGTTCTTC,CASSLSTGFNEQFF
TRBV6-5,.,TRBD1,TRBJ2-7,TGTGCCAGCAGGAAGGGACAGGGAGCCTACGAGCAGTACTTC,CASRKGQGAYEQYF
TRBV6-5,.,.,TRBJ2-1,TGTGCCAGCCCCTGGGGGGATGAGCAGTTCTTC,CASPWGDEQFF
TRBV9,.,.,TRBJ2-7,TGTGCCAGCAGCGTAGATCAGGGGTCTTGGGCCTACGAGCAGTACTTC,CASSVDQGSWAYEQYF
TRBV4-1,.,.,TRBJ1-1,TGCGCCAGCAGCCAAGAAAGGGAGAAGACTGAAGCTTTCTTT,CASSQEREKTEAFF
TRBV24-1,.,.,TRBJ2-3,TGTGCCACCAGTGACATTAACGGGGGAACGCAGTATTTT,CATSDINGGTQYF
TRBV13,.,.,TRBJ2-7,TGTGCCAGCAGCTTAGGGACTATCCCCTACGAGCAGTACTTC,CASSLGTIPYEQYF
TRBV7-7,.,TRBD1,TRBJ2-2,TGTGCTAGCAGCTTATCGGACAGGGGAGGGGCCGGGGAGCTGTTTTTT,CASSLSDRGGAGELFF
TRBV4-1,.,.,TRBJ2-5,TGCGCCAGCAGCCAAATCCACGGGCAGGGTGGCGAGACCCAGTACTTC,CASSQIHGQGGETQYF
TRBV7-2,few,.,TRBJ1-1,TGTGCCAGCAGCTTCTTGACAGAGACTGAAGCTTTCTTT,CASSFLTETEAFF
TRBV2,.,TRBD1,TRBJ2-1,TGTGCCAGCAGCTTACAGGGGTCCTACAATGAGCAGTTCTTC,CASSLQGSYNEQFF
TRBV19,.,.,TRBJ2-1,TGTGCCAGTAGTCCTAGCCTTGTTTACAATGAGCAGTTCTTC,CASSPSLVYNEQFF
TRBV24-1,.,.,TRBJ2-6,TGTGCCACCAGTAACAGGGCTGGGGCCAACGTCCTGACTTTC,CATSNRAGANVLTF
TRBV5-4,.,TRBD2,TRBJ2-1,TGTGCCAGCAGCTCAACTAGCGGGATGGGGAATGAGCAGTTCTTC,CASSSTSGMGNEQFF
TRBV30,few,.,TRBJ1-5,TGTGCCTGGAGTCGGGGAGGCGCTCAGCCCCAGCATTTT,CAWSRGGAQPQHF
TRBV11-2,.,TRBD1,TRBJ2-7,TGTGCCAGCAGCTTAGGACAGGGGATAGTCTACGAGCAGTACTTC,CASSLGQGIVYEQYF
TRBV5-1,.,.,TRBJ1-4,TGCGCCAGCAGCTTGAGGGGGGGAGTGATTGAAAAACTGTTTTTT,CASSLRGGVIEKLFF
TRBV15,.,.,TRBJ1-5,TGTGCCACCAGCAGAGATTTAATACCGACTAATCAGCCCCAGCATTTT,CATSRDLIPTNQPQHF
TRBV9,.,.,TRBJ2-2,TGTGCCAGCAGCGTAATCGGGAGGGAGCTGTTTTTT,CASSVIGRELFF
TRBV9,.,.,TRBJ1-3,TGTGCCAGCAGCGCACAGGGCTCTAGCTCTGGAAACACCATATATTTT,CASSAQGSSSGNTIYF
TRBV30,.,TRBD2,TRBJ2-1,TGTGCCTGGAGTGAGGGGACTACCAACAATGAGCAGTTCTTC,CAWSEGTTNNEQFF
TRBV9,.,.,TRBJ2-5,TGTGCCAGCAGCGGCCTAGAGGGAGAGACCCAGTACTTC,CASSGLEGETQYF
TRBV4-1,.,.,TRBJ1-5,TGCGCCAGCAGCCAAGATAGTAGGACAGATCAGCCCCAGCATTTT,CASSQDSRTDQPQHF
TRBV19,.,TRBD1,TRBJ1-2,TGTGCCAGTAGACCCCTGGACAGGACCAACTATGGCTACACCTTC,CASRPLDRTNYGYTF
TRBV6-1,.,.,TRBJ2-1,TGTGCCAGCAGTGAAGCTCACTCCGTCGGGGCCTACAATGAGCAGTTCTTC,CASSEAHSVGAYNEQFF
TRBV18,once,.,TRBJ2-5,TGTGCCAGCTCACCACCGGGAAGGGGCCCAGCTCAAGAGACCCAGTACTTC,CASSPPGRGPAQETQYF
TRBV6-6,.,TRBD1,TRBJ2-1,TGTGCCAGCAGTTCCAAGGGGGCTTCTATATACAATGAGCAGTTCTTC,CASSSKGASIYNEQFF
TRBV30,.,.,TRBJ1-3,TGTGCCTGGAGCCTTACCAGGTCCTCTGGAAACACCATATATTTT,CAWSLTRSSGNTIYF
TRBV28,.,TRBD1,TRBJ2-1,TGTGCCAGCAGCATGACAGGGGTTTCCTTCGGGATCTACAATGAGCAGTTCTTC,CASSMTGVSFGIYNEQFF
TRBV10-3,.,.,TRBJ2-7,TGTGCCATCAGGGAGGGGGGGGAGCAGTACTTC,CAIREGGEQYF
TRBV5-1,.,TRBD1,TRBJ1-6,TGCGCCAGCAGCCCCCGAGCCGGGACAGAAGGACCCGTCAATTCACCCCTCCACTTT,CASSPRAGTEGPVNSPLHF
TRBV10-3,.,TRBD2,TRBJ2-1,TGTGCCATCAGTGACTTTATGCTAGCGGGCTCCTACAATGAGCAGTTCTTC,CAISDFMLAGSYNEQFF
TRBV6-4,.,.,TRBJ2-6,TGTGCCAGCAGTTCCAGGGACACCGGGGCCAACGTCCTGACTTTC,CASSSRDTGANVLTF
TRBV24-1,.,TRBD1,TRBJ1-2,TGTGCCACCAGTGACCGAGCCGGGACAGGGAACTATGGCTACACCTTC,CATSDRAGTGNYGYTF
TRBV25-1,.,TRBD2,TRBJ2-5,TGTGCCAGCAGCCAGGGGATCAGAGCGGGGGAAGAGACCCAGTACTTC,CASSQGIRAGEETQYF
TRBV3-1/TRBV3-2,.,TRBD2,TRBJ2-3,TGTGCCAGCAGCCAAGCTCCGCTAGCGGGGACAGATACGCAGTATTTT,CASSQAPLAGTDTQYF
TRBV6-5,.,TRBD2,TRBJ2-1,TGTGCCAGCAGTTCCGATCTAGCGGGAGGGAACAATGAGCAGTTCTTC,CASSSDLAGGNNEQFF